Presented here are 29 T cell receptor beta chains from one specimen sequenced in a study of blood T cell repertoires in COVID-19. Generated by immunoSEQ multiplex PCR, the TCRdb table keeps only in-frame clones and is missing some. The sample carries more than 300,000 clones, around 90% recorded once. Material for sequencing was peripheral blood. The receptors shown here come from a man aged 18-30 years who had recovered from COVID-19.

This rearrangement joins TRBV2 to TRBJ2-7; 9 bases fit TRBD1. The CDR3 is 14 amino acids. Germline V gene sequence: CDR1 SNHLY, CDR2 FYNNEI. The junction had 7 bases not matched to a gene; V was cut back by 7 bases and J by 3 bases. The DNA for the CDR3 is TGTGCCAGCAACCCTGGACAGGGGAACTACGAGCAGTACTTC. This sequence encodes CASNPGQGNYEQYF. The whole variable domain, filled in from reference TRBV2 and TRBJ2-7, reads EPEVTQTPSHQVTQMGQEVILRCVPISNHLYFYWYRQILGQKVEFLVSFYNNEISEKSEIFDDQFSVERPDGSNFTLKIRSTKLEDSAMYFCASNPGQGNYEQYFGPGTRLTVT.

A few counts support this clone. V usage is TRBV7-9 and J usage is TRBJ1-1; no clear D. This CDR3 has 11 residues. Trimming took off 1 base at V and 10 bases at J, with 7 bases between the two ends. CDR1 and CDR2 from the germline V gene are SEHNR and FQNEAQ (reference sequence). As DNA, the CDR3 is TGTGCCAGCAGCTTAGGGTTGAGAGCTTTCTTT. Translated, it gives CASSLGLRAFF.

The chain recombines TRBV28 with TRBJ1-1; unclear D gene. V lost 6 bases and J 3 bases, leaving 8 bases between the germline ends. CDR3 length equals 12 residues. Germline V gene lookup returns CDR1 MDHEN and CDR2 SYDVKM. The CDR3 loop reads CASRTQDTEAFF. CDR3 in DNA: TGTGCCAGCAGGACCCAGGACACTGAAGCTTTCTTT.

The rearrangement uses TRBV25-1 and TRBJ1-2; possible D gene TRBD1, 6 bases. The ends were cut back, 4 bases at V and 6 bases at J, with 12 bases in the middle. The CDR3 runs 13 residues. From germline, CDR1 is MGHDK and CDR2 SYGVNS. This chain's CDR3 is CASSGGQLDGYTF. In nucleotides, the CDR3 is TGTGCCAGCAGTGGCGGACAGCTGGATGGCTACACCTTC.

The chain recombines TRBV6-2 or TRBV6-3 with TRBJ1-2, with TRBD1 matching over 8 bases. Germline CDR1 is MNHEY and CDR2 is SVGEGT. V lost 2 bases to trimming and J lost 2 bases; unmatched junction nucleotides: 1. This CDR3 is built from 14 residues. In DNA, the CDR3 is TGTGCCAGCAGTTACCGGACAGGGAACTATGGCTACACCTTC. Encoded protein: CASSYRTGNYGYTF.

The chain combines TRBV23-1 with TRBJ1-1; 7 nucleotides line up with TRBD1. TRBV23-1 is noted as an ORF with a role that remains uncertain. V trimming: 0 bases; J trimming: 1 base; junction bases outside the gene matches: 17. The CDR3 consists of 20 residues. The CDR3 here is CASSQSAGGVFRDRNTEAFF. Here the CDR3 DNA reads TGCGCCAGCAGTCAATCAGCGGGGGGAGTGTTTAGGGACAGGAACACTGAAGCTTTCTTT.

The CDR3 loop is CASSKTGTETDTQYF. For the CDR3, the DNA is TGTGCCAGCAGCAAGACCGGGACTGAAACAGATACGCAGTATTTT. The rearrangement uses TRBV7-9 and TRBJ2-3; tentative D call: TRBD2 (6 bases). Trimming cost V 5 bases and J 3 bases, with 15 bases left between them. In germline, CDR1 is SEHNR, CDR2 FQNEAQ (reference sequence). This CDR3 comprises 15 residues.

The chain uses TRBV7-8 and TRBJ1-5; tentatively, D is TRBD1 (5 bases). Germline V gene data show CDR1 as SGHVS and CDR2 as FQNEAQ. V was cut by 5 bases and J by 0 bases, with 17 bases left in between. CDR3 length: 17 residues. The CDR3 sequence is CASSPRAAEFSNQPQHF. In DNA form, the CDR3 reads TGTGCCAGCAGCCCCAGGGCGGCAGAGTTTAGCAATCAGCCCCAGCATTTT.

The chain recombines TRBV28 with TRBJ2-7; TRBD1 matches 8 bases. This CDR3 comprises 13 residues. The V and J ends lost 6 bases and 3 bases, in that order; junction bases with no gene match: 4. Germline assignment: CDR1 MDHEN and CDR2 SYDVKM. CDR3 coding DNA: TGTGCCAGCAGCATAGACAGGGGCTACGAGCAGTACTTC. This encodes CASSIDRGYEQYF.

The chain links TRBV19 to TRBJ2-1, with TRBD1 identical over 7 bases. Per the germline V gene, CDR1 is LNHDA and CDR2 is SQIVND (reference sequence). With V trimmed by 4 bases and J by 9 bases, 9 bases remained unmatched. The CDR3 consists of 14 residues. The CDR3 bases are TGTGCCAGTAGTAAGAGACAGGGTACGAGTGAGCAGTTCTTC. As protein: CASSKRQGTSEQFF.

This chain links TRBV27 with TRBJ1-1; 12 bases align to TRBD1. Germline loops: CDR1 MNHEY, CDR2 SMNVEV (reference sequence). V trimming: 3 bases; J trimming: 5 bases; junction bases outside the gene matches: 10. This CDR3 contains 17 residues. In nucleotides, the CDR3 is TGTGCCAGCAGTTTCACACCGGGACAGGGGGCGAGAACTGAAGCTTTCTTT. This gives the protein CASSFTPGQGARTEAFF.

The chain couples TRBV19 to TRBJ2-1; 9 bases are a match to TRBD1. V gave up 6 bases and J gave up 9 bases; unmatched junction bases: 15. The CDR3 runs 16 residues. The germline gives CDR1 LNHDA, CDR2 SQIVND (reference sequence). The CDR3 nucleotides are TGTGCCAGTAGACAGGCCCCCGGGACAGGGATGAGTGAGCAGTTCTTC. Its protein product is CASRQAPGTGMSEQFF. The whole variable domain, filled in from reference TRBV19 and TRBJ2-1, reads DGGITQSPKYLFRKEGQNVTLSCEQNLNHDAMYWYRQDPGQGLRLIYYSQIVNDFQKGDIAEGYSVSREKKESFPLTVTSAQKNPTAFYLCASRQAPGTGMSEQFFGPGTRLTVL.

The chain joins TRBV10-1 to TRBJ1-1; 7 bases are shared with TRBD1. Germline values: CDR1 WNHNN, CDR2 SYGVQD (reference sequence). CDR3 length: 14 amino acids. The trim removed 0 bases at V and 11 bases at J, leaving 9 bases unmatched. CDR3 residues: CASSESSTGIDAFF. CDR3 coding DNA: TGCGCCAGCAGTGAGTCGTCGACAGGGATCGACGCTTTCTTT.

In DNA, the CDR3 is TGTGCCAGCAGCTTATCACAGGGGGCTGCGGCTTTCTTT. Encoded protein: CASSLSQGAAAFF. V is TRBV7-9 and J is TRBJ1-1, with 9 nucleotides matching TRBD1. The CDR3 extends over 13 amino acids. The V gene end was trimmed by 2 bases and the J gene end by 11 bases; junction bases not matched to a gene: 6. Germline V lookup: CDR1 SEHNR, CDR2 FQNEAQ (reference sequence).

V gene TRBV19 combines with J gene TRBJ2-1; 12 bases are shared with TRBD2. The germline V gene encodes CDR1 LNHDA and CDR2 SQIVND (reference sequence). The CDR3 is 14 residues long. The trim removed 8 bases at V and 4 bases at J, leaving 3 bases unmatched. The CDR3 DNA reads TGTGCCAGTCAGACTAGCGGGGGATACAATGAGCAGTTCTTC. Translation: CASQTSGGYNEQFF.

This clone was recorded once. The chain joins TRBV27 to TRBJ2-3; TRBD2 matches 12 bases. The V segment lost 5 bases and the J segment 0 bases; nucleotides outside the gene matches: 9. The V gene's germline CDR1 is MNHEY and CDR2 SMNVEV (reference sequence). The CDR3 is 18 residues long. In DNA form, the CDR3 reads TGTGCCAGCAGTCTTCTTGGACTAGCGGGATATAGCACAGATACGCAGTATTTT. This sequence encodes CASSLLGLAGYSTDTQYF.

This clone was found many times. In DNA, the CDR3 is TGTGCCAGTAGTAGACAGTGGTGGAACACTGAAGCTTTCTTT. Protein product: CASSRQWWNTEAFF. V usage is TRBV19 and J usage is TRBJ1-1; D is perhaps TRBD1 (5 bases). This CDR3 region has 14 residues. V was pared by 4 bases and J by 1 base, with 10 bases between. Per germline, CDR1 LNHDA and CDR2 SQIVND (reference sequence). The entire variable domain, with the rest obtained from reference TRBV19 and TRBJ1-1, is as follows: DGGITQSPKYLFRKEGQNVTLSCEQNLNHDAMYWYRQDPGQGLRLIYYSQIVNDFQKGDIAEGYSVSREKKESFPLTVTSAQKNPTAFYLCASSRQWWNTEAFFGQGTRLTVV.

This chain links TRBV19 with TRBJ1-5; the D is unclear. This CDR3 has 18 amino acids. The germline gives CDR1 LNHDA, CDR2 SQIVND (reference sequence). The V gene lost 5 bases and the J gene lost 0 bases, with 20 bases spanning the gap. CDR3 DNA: TGTGCCAGTAGTCCTTCCCAAGGCAGGCCTTATAGCAATCAGCCCCAGCATTTT. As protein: CASSPSQGRPYSNQPQHF.

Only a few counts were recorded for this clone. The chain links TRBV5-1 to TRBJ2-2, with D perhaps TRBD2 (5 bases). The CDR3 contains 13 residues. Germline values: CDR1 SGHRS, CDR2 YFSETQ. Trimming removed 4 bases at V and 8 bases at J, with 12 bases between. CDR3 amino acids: CASSVIPGGELFF. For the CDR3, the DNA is TGCGCCAGCAGCGTGATCCCGGGAGGGGAGCTGTTTTTT.

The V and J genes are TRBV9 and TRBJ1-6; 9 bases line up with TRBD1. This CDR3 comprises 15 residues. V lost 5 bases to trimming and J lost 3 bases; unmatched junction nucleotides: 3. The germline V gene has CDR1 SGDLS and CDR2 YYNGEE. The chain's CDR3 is CASSRQGDYNSPLHF. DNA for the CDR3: TGTGCCAGCAGTAGACAGGGGGACTATAATTCACCCCTCCACTTT.

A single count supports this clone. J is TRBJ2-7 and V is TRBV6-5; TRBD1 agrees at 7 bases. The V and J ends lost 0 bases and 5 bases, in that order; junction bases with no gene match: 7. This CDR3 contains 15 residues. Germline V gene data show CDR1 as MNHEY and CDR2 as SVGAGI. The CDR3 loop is CASSYSDRRSDEQYF. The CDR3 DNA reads TGTGCCAGCAGTTACTCGGACAGGCGTTCGGACGAGCAGTACTTC.

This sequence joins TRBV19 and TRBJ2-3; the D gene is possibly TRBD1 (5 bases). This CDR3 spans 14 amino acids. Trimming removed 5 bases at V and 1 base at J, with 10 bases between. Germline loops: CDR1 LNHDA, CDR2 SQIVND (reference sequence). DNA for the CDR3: TGTGCCAGTAGTCCTCTCAGGGGCACAGATACGCAGTATTTT. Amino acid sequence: CASSPLRGTDTQYF.

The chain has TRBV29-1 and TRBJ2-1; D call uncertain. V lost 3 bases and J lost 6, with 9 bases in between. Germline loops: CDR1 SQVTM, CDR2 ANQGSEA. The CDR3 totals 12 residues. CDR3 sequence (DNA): TGCAGCGTTGACCCCGGTGGCAATGAGCAGTTCTTC. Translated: CSVDPGGNEQFF.

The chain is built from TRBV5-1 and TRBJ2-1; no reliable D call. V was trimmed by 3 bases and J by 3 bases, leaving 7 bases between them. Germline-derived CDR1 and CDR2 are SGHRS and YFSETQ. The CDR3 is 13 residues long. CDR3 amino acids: CASSSDFYNEQFF. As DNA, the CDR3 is TGCGCCAGCAGCTCCGACTTCTACAATGAGCAGTTCTTC.

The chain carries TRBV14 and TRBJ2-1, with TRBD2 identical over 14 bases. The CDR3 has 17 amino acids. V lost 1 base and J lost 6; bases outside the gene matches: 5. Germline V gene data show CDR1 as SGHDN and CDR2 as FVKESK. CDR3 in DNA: TGTGCCAGCAGCCAAGGGTTCGGGACTAGCGGGGGCAATGAGCAGTTCTTC. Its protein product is CASSQGFGTSGGNEQFF.

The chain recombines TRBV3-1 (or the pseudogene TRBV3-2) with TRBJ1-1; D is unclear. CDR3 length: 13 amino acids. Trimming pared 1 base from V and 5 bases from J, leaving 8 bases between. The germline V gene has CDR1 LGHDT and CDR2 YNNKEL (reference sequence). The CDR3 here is CASSQVSATEAFF. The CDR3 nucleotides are TGTGCCAGCAGCCAAGTATCCGCGACTGAAGCTTTCTTT.

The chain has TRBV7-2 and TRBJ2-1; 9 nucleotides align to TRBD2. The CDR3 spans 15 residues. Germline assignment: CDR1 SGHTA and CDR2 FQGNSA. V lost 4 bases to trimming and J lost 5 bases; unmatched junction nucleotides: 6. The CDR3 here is CASSYSGLANNEQFF. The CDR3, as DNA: TGTGCCAGCAGCTATTCGGGACTAGCTAACAATGAGCAGTTCTTC.

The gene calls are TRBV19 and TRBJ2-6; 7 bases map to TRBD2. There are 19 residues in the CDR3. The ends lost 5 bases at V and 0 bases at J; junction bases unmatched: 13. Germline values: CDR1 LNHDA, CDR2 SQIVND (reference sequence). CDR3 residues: CASSPDPAGGTSGANVLTF. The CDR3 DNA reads TGTGCCAGTAGTCCCGACCCCGCCGGGGGGACCTCTGGGGCCAACGTCCTGACTTTC.

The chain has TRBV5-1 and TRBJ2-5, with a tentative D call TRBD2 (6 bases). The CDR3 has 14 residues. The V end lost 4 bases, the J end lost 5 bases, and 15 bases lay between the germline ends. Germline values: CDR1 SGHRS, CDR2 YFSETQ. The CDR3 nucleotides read TGCGCCAGCAGCGCCTGGACGGAGGGTGAGACCCAGTACTTC. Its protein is CASSAWTEGETQYF.